This TCR beta chain was captured in a study of blood T cells in healthy people across ages. This CDR3 region has 15 residues. Between the trimmed V and J ends, which lost 4 bases and 0 bases, there was a span of 11 bases. Germline V gene lookup returns CDR1 SGHKS and CDR2 YYEKEE (reference sequence). A second 7 to 11 cycle PCR used barcoded and J-beta primers. TCRdb itself ran the 5' RACE reads through MiXCR, one entry per CDR3 protein. Among about 930,000 distinct CDR3 sequences listed, 25% to 35% were seen once. These data also formed part of another study, on T cells of mothers and their children.

This receptor was identified in a woman aged 40 to 55 in good health. The sequenced sample consisted of blood. The V gene is TRBV5-5, the J gene TRBJ2-1; D remains unclear. The CDR3 DNA reads as TGTGCCAGCAGCCTGGGCACCCGCTCCTACAATGAGCAGTTCTTC. Its translation is CASSLGTRSYNEQFF.